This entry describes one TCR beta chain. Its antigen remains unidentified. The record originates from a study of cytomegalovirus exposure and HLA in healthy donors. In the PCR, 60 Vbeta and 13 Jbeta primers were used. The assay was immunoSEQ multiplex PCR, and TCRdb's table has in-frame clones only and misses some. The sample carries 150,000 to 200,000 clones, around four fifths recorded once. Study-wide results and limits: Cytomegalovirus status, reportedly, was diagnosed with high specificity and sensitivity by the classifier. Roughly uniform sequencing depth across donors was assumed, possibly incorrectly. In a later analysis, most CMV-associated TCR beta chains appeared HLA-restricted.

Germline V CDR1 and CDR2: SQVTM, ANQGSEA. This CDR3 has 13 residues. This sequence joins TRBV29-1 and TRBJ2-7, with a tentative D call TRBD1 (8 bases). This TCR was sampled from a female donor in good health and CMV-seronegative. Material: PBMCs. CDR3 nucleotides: TGCAGTGGGGAGGGACAGGTCCCCTACGAGCAGTACTTC. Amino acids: CSGEGQVPYEQYF.